This T cell receptor (beta chain) originates from a study of blood T cell dynamics during melanoma immunotherapy. Findings and caveats of the study: Unlike progressors, later disease-control patients had W3 repertoires gaining clonality or diversity.

Using immunoSEQ multiplex PCR, the repertoire was profiled, and TCRdb retains in-frame clones only, with some absent. The table includes roughly 29,000 clones, roughly 84% detected once. Germline V lookup: CDR1 GTSNPN, CDR2 SVGIG (reference sequence). Trimming removed 4 bases at V and 4 bases at J, with 17 bases between. The CDR3 consists of 14 residues. Documented time point: week 3, after first cycle of checkpoint inhibitor. As for this clone: Its antigen is as yet unknown.

The rearrangement links TRBV30 to TRBJ2-7; D is uncertain. This sample comprised blood, obtained from a patient treated with checkpoint blockade. This clonotype was obtained from a human donor with melanoma. CDR3 DNA sequence: TGTGCCTGGACAACAGCCCTCAAACCTTACGAGCAGTACTTC. Its translation is CAWTTALKPYEQYF.